Presented here are 14 T cell receptor beta chains from one specimen sequenced in a study of CD4 T cells in relation to SARS-CoV-2 and coronaviruses. The antigens these receptors bind are not known. Before the COVID-19 pandemic, during about 2010-2019, CD4+ T cells were taken from unexposed donors. The cells were cultured for 10 days before CD4+ T cells were isolated. Data came from immunoSEQ multiplex PCR; TCRdb stores just in-frame clones and leaves some out. The profile covers about 12,000 clones, with 65% to 70% appearing a single time and 6% to 9.5% taken by the ten largest. The sequencing input was CD4+ T cells from PBMCs, cultured in vitro. The origin of the receptors is a human donor in good health.

This clone has just one count. The rearrangement joins TRBV18 to TRBJ1-5; D gene unclear. Per germline, CDR1 KGHSH and CDR2 LQKENI. V shed 3 bases and J shed 1 base, with 7 bases lying between them. The CDR3 is 14 amino acids. The CDR3 nucleotides are TGTGCCAGCTCACCTCAGGCAAGCAATCAGCCCCAGCATTTT. Its protein product is CASSPQASNQPQHF.

The V gene is TRBV4-1, the J gene TRBJ2-3; D is unresolved. Germline V gene lookup returns CDR1 MGHRA and CDR2 YSYEKL. V gave up 4 bases and J gave up 0 bases, with 11 bases separating them. This CDR3 contains 15 residues. The CDR3 loop is CASSPIPESTDTQYF. The DNA for the CDR3 is TGCGCCAGCAGCCCGATCCCCGAGAGCACAGATACGCAGTATTTT.

The chain links TRBV12-3 or TRBV12-4 to TRBJ2-5; the D is unclear. The CDR3 totals 11 residues. The V gene lost 5 bases and the J gene lost 9 bases, with 10 bases spanning the gap. The CDR3 region is CASSPDLAQYF. The CDR3 DNA reads as TGTGCCAGCAGTCCCGACCTAGCCCAGTACTTC.

The CDR3 DNA sequence: TGTGCCAGCAGTGAAATGGAACGACTAGCGGGAAGGAATGAGCAGTTCTTC. Translating gives CASSEMERLAGRNEQFF. V and J are TRBV6-1 and TRBJ2-1; 11 bases are a match to TRBD2. The CDR3 loop spans 17 amino acids. Germline V CDR1 and CDR2: MNHNS, SASEGT. Unmatched junction bases numbered 10, after V lost 2 bases and J lost 7 bases.

The chain links TRBV3-1 (or the pseudogene TRBV3-2) to TRBJ2-7, with a possible D match to TRBD1 (6 bases). Trimming removed 3 bases from V and 6 bases from J, with 15 bases in between. The CDR3 contains 14 residues. Per the germline V gene, CDR1 is LGHDT and CDR2 is YNNKEL (reference sequence). The CDR3 region has the DNA TGTGCCAGCAGCCAGGGAGTGGGGGCATTCGAGCAGTACTTC. Its protein is CASSQGVGAFEQYF.

This chain connects TRBV3-1 (or the pseudogene TRBV3-2) to TRBJ2-1, with TRBD2 identical over 9 bases. The CDR3 covers 18 residues. V lost 0 bases, J lost 4 bases, and 10 bases stayed unmatched. The V gene's germline CDR1 is LGHDT and CDR2 YNNKEL (reference sequence). The DNA for the CDR3 is TGTGCCAGCAGCCAAGATTGGGGTAGCGGGAGAGGGTACAATGAGCAGTTCTTC. Its translation: CASSQDWGSGRGYNEQFF.

The chain couples TRBV5-4 to TRBJ2-3, with TRBD2 matching 11 bases. Unmatched junction bases numbered 6, after V lost 1 base and J lost 5 bases. CDR3 length: 16 residues. Germline CDR1 reads SGHNT; CDR2 reads YYREEE (reference sequence). CDR3: CASSLIGSGGGDTQYF. In DNA, the CDR3 is TGTGCCAGCAGCTTGATTGGTAGCGGGGGGGGAGATACGCAGTATTTT.

This clone was seen a few times. This sequence joins TRBV27 and TRBJ1-3; 9 bases are shared with TRBD1. V was pared by 0 bases and J by 4 bases, with 7 bases of the junction left unmatched. This CDR3 region has 17 residues. In germline, CDR1 is MNHEY, CDR2 SMNVEV (reference sequence). The CDR3 region is CASSLSVPGTGGNTIYF. The CDR3 nucleotides are TGTGCCAGCAGTTTATCAGTGCCCGGGACAGGGGGAAACACCATATATTTT.

The genes are TRBV6-2 or TRBV6-3 and TRBJ2-7; D remains unclear. Trimming shortened V by 2 bases and J by 3 bases, and 14 bases separated the two germline ends. The CDR3 runs to 15 residues. CDR1 and CDR2 from the germline V gene are MNHEY and SVGEGT. Here the CDR3 DNA reads TGTGCCAGCAGTTACACGCTCGACATCAACTACGAGCAGTACTTC. Translating it yields CASSYTLDINYEQYF.

This clone was seen a few times. The gene calls are TRBV6-1 and TRBJ2-3; no clear D. Germline lookup yields CDR1 MNHNS and CDR2 SASEGT. The CDR3 loop spans 12 amino acids. The ends were cut back, 1 base at V and 5 bases at J, with 4 bases in the middle. CDR3 amino acids: CASSEGRDTQYF. The CDR3 DNA sequence: TGTGCCAGCAGTGAAGGGCGAGATACGCAGTATTTT.

J is TRBJ1-1 and V is TRBV7-2, with 7 bases lining up with TRBD1. The CDR3 sequence is 15 residues long. The J segment lost 0 bases and the V segment lost 5 bases, leaving 6 bases of the junction unmatched. Germline V gene sequence: CDR1 SGHTA, CDR2 FQGNSA. The CDR3 region is CASSPRGTVNTEAFF. CDR3 DNA sequence: TGTGCCAGCAGCCCTCGAGGGACAGTGAACACTGAAGCTTTCTTT.

The V call is TRBV6-5, the J call TRBJ1-4, with 7 nucleotides matching TRBD1. The CDR3 is 14 residues long. Per the germline V gene, CDR1 is MNHEY and CDR2 is SVGAGI. The trim removed 8 bases at V and 8 bases at J, leaving 11 bases unmatched. As DNA, the CDR3 is TGTGCCAGCTCGCGACAAGGGGGCGACGAAAAACTGTTTTTT. It codes for CASSRQGGDEKLFF.

Worth noting for this clone: Germline is not matched at one junction end, which may reflect a read error. This chain joins TRBV19 and TRBJ2-1; a weak D match, TRBD2 (6 bases). This CDR3 is 15 amino acids long. Germline V gene lookup returns CDR1 LNHDA and CDR2 SQIVND (reference sequence). CDR3 protein: CASSVEEGSYNEQFF. In DNA form, the CDR3 reads TGTGCCAGTAGTGTAGAGGAGGGCTCCTACAATGAGCAGTTCTTC.

J is TRBJ1-3 and V is TRBV5-8, with D unresolved. Trimming removed 1 base at V and 0 bases at J, with 2 bases between. The CDR3 has 13 residues. CDR1 is SGHTS, CDR2 YDEGEE, per germline. In nucleotides, the CDR3 is TGTGCCAGCAGCTTGCCCTCTGGAAACACCATATATTTT. This codes for CASSLPSGNTIYF.